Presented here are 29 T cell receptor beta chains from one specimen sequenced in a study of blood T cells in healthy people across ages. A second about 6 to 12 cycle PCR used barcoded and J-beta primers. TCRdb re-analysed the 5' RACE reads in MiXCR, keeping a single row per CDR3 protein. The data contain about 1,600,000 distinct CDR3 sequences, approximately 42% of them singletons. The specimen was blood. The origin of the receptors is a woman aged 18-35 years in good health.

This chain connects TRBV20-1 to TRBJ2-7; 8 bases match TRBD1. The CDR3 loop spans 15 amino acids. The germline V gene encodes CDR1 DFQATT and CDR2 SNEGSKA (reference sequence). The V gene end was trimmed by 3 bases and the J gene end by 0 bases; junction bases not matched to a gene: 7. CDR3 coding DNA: TGCAGTGCTAGCCTCCGACAGGGGAGCTCCTACGAGCAGTACTTC. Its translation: CSASLRQGSSYEQYF.

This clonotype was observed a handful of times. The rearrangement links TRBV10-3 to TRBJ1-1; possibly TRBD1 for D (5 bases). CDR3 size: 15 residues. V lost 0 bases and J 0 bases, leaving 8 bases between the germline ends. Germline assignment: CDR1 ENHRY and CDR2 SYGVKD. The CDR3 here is CAISESEGLNTEAFF. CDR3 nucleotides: TGTGCCATCAGTGAGTCGGAGGGGCTGAACACTGAAGCTTTCTTT.

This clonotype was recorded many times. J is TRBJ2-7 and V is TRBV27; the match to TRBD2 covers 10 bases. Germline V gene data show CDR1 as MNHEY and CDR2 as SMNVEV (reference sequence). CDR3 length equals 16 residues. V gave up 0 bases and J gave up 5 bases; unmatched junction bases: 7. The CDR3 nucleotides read TGTGCCAGCAGTTTATCGATCGGACTAGCGGCACACGAGCAGTACTTC. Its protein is CASSLSIGLAAHEQYF.

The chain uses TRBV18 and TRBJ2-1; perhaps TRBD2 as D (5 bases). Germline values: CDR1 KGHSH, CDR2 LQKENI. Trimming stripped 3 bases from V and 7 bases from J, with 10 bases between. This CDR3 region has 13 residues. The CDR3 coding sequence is TGTGCCAGCTCACCGCAACTAGAGAATGAGCAGTTCTTC. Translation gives CASSPQLENEQFF.

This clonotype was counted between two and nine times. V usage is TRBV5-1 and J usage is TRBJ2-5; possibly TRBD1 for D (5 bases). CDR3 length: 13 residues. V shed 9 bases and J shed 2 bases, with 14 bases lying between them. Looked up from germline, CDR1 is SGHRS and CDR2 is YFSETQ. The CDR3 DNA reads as TGCGCCACCTCAAGGACAAGACAAGAGACCCAGTACTTC. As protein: CATSRTRQETQYF.

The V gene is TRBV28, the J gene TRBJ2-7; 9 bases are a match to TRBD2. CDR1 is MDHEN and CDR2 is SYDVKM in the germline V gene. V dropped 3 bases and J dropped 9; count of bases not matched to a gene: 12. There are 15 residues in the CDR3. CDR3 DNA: TGTGCCAGCAGTTTTACCGGGACTAGCCTCTTTGTGCAGTACTTC. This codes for CASSFTGTSLFVQYF.

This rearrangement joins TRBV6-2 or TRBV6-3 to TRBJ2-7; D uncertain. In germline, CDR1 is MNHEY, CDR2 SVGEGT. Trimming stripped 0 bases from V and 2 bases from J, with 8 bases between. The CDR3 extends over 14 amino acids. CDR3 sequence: CASSYSARTYEQYF. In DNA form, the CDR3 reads TGTGCCAGCAGTTACTCCGCCAGAACCTACGAGCAGTACTTC.

The DNA of the CDR3 is TGTGCTAGTGGTTTCAACCCCGGGACAGTATCAGGCTACACCTTC. Amino acid sequence: CASGFNPGTVSGYTF. V and J are TRBV12-5 and TRBJ1-2, with 7 bases fitting TRBD1. This CDR3 comprises 15 residues. V gave up 3 bases and J gave up 8 bases; unmatched junction bases: 12. In germline, CDR1 is LGHNT, CDR2 FRNRAP.

The CDR3 DNA sequence: TGTGCCAGCAGCCAAGCCGGGACTAGCGGGGGGCAGCAGTATTTT. Translated, it gives CASSQAGTSGGQQYF. The chain uses TRBV3-1 and TRBJ2-3; 15 nucleotides line up with TRBD2. The CDR3 runs 15 residues. The V gene end was trimmed by 1 base and the J gene end by 11 bases; junction bases not matched to a gene: 4. Germline V gene data show CDR1 as LGHDT and CDR2 as YNNKEL (reference sequence).

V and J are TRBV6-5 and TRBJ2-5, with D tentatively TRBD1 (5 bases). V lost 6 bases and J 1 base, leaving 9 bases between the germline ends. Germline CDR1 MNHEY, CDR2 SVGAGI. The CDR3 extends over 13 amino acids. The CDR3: CASSRQIQETQYF. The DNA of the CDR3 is TGTGCCAGCAGCAGACAGATCCAAGAGACCCAGTACTTC.

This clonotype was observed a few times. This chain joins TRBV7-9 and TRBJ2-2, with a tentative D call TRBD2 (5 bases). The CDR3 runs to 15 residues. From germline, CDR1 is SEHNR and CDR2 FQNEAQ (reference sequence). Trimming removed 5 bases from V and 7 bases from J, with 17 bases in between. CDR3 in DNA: TGTGCCAGCAGCACTAAAGGGAGCTTAGGCGGGGAGCTGTTTTTT. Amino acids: CASSTKGSLGGELFF.

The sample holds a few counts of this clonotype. The chain's CDR3 is CASSLEWTGRGDTQYF. Here the CDR3 DNA reads TGCGCCAGCAGCTTGGAGTGGACCGGACGGGGAGATACGCAGTATTTT. The V call is TRBV5-1, the J call TRBJ2-3; perhaps TRBD2 as D (5 bases). Trimming took 0 bases from V and 5 from J, leaving 16 bases between them. The CDR3 spans 16 residues. Germline V gene data show CDR1 as SGHRS and CDR2 as YFSETQ.

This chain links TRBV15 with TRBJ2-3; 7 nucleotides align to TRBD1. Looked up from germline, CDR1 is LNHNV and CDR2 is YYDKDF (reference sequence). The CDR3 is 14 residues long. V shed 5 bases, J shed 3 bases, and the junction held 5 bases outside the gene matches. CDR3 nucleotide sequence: TGTGCCACCAGCGTAGACAGGGCGACAGATACGCAGTATTTT. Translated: CATSVDRATDTQYF.

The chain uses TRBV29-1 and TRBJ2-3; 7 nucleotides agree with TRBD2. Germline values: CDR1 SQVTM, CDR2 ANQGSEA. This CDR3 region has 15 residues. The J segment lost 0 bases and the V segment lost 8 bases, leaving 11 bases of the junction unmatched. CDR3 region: CSIASGTPSTDTQYF. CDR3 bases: TGCAGCATCGCAAGCGGGACTCCTAGCACAGATACGCAGTATTTT.

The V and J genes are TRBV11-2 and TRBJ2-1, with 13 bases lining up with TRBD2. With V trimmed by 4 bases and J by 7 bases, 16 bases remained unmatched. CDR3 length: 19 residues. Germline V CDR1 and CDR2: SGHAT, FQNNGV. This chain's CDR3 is CASSYGLAGAPEGKNEQFF. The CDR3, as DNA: TGTGCCAGCAGCTACGGACTAGCGGGAGCCCCAGAGGGAAAGAATGAGCAGTTCTTC.

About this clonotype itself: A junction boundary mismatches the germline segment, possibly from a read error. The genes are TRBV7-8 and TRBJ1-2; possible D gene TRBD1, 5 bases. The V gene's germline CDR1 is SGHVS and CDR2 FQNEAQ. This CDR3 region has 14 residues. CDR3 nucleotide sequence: TGTGCCAGCAGCCCACCGGGGCCTGACTATGTCTACACCTTC. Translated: CASSPPGPDYVYTF.

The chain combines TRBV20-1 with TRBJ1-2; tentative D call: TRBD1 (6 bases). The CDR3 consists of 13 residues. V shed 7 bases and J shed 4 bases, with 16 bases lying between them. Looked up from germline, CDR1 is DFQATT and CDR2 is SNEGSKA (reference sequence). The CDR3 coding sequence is TGCAGTGGGGGGGGCAGGGCGGGCTATGGCTACACCTTC. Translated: CSGGGRAGYGYTF.

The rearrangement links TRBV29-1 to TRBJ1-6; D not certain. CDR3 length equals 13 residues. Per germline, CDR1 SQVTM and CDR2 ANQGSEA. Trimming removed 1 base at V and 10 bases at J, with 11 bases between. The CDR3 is CSVEAGAGSPLHF. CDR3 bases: TGCAGCGTTGAAGCAGGCGCCGGGTCACCCCTCCACTTT.

Here the CDR3 DNA reads TGTGCCAGCAGCTTAGCGCGGTTGGGGGGACCCTACGAGCAGTACTTC. Its translation: CASSLARLGGPYEQYF. The chain couples TRBV7-9 to TRBJ2-5; D may be TRBD2 (6 bases). The J call may be faulty, since TRBJ2-7 better matches the DNA end. The CDR3 contains 16 residues. Germline assignment: CDR1 SEHNR and CDR2 FQNEAQ (reference sequence).

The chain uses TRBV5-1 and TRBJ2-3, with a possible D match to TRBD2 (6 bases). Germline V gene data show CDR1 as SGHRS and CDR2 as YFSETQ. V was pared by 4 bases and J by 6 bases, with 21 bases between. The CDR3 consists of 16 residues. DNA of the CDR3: TGCGCCAGCAGCAACCGACTAGTACGGCTTTCGGATACGCAGTATTTT. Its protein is CASSNRLVRLSDTQYF.

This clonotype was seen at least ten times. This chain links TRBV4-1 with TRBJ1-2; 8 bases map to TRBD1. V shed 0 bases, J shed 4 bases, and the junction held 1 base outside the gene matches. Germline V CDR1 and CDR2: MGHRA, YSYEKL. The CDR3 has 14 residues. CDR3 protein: CASSQETGVYGYTF. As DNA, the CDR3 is TGCGCCAGCAGCCAAGAGACAGGGGTCTATGGCTACACCTTC.

CDR3 loop: CSAWTSGGNEQYF. DNA of the CDR3: TGCAGTGCATGGACTAGCGGGGGGAATGAGCAGTACTTC. The rearrangement links TRBV20-1 to TRBJ2-7; 14 bases map to TRBD2. CDR1 DFQATT and CDR2 SNEGSKA come from the germline V gene (reference sequence). This CDR3 contains 13 residues. Trimming at V came to 6 bases and at J to 7 bases, leaving 5 bases not matched to a gene.

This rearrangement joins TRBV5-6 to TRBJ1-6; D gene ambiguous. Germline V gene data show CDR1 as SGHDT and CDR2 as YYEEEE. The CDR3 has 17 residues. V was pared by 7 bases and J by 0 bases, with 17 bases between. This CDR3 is CASELREGGSYNSPLHF. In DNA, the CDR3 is TGTGCCAGCGAGCTTAGGGAAGGAGGCTCCTATAATTCACCCCTCCACTTT.

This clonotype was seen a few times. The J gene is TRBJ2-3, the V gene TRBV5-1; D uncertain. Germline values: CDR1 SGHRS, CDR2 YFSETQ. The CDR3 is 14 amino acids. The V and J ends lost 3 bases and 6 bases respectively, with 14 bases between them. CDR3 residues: CASSSRVATDTQYF. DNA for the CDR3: TGCGCCAGCAGCTCCCGAGTAGCTACGGATACGCAGTATTTT.

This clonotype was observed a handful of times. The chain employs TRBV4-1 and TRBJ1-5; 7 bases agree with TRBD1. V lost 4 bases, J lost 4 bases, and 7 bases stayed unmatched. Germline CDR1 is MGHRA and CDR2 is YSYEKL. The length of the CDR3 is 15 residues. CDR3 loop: CASSRQGQLNQPQHF. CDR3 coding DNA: TGCGCCAGCAGCCGTCAGGGACAGTTAAATCAGCCCCAGCATTTT.

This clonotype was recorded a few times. CDR3 residues: CASTRSAGAYNEQFF. CDR3 nucleotide sequence: TGTGCCAGCACCAGGTCGGCGGGCGCCTACAATGAGCAGTTCTTC. The rearrangement joins TRBV6-5 to TRBJ2-1; a possible D gene is TRBD2 (5 bases). The CDR3 totals 15 residues. Germline values: CDR1 MNHEY, CDR2 SVGAGI. Between the trimmed V and J ends, which lost 7 bases and 2 bases, there was a span of 15 bases.

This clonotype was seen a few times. The CDR3 protein is CATEGLSYGYTF. DNA of the CDR3: TGTGCCACCGAGGGACTGTCGTATGGCTACACCTTC. The rearrangement uses TRBV15 and TRBJ1-2, with D possibly being TRBD1 (5 bases). Germline loops: CDR1 LNHNV, CDR2 YYDKDF (reference sequence). The CDR3 contains 12 residues. V lost 8 bases to trimming and J lost 5 bases, with 12 bases between them.

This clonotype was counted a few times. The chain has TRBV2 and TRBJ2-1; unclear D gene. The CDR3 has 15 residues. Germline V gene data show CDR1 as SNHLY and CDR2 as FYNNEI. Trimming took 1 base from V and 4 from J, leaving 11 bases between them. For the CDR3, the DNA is TGTGCCAGCAGTGAAGAGGGCGCATCTTACAATGAGCAGTTCTTC. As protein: CASSEEGASYNEQFF.

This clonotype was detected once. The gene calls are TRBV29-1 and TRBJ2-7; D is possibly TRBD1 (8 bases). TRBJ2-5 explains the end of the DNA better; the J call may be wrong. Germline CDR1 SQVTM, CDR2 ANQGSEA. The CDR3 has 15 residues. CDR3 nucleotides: TGCAGCGTTGAGGGGGGGACAGGTTCTGGAGAGACCCAGTACTTC. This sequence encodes CSVEGGTGSGETQYF.